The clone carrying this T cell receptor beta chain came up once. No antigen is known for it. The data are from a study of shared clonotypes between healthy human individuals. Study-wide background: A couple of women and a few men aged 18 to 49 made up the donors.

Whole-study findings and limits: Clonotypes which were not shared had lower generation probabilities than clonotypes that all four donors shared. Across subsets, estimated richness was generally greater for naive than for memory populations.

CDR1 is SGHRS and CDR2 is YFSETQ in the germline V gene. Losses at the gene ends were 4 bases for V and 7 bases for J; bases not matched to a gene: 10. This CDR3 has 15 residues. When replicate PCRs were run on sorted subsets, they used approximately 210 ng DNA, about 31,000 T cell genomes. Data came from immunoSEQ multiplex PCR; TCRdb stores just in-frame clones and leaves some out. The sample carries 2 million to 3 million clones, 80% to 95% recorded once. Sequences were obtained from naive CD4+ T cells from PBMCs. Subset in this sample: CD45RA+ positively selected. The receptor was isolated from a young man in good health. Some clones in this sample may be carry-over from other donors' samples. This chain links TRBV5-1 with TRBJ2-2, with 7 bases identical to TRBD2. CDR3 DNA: TGCGCCAGCAGCGTTGGCTTTGGCGGGAGCGGGGAGCTGTTTTTT. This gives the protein CASSVGFGGSGELFF.